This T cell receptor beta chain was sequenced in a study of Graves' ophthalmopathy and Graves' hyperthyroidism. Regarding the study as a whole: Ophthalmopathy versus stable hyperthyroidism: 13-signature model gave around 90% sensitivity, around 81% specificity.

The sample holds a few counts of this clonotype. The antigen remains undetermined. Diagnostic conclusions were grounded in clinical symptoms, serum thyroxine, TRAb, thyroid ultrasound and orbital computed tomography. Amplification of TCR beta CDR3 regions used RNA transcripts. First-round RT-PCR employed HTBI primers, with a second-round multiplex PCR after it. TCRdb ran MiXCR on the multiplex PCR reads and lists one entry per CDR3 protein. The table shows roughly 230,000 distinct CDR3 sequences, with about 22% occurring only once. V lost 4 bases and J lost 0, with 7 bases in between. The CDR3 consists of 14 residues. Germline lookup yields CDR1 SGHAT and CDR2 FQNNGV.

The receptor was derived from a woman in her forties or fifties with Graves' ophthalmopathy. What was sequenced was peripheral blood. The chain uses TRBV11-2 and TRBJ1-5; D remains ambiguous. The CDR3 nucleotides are TGTGCCAGCAGCTCCGAGTATAGCAATCAGCCCCAGCATTTT. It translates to CASSSEYSNQPQHF. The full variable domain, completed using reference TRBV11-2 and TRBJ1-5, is EAGVAQSPRYKIIEKRQSVAFWCNPISGHATLYWYQQILGQGPKLLIQFQNNGVVDDSQLPKDRFSAERLKGVDSTLKIQPAKLEDSAVYLCASSSEYSNQPQHFGDGTRLSIL.